What follows are 8 T cell receptor beta chains derived from one specimen sequenced in a study of T cells in Graves' hyperthyroidism and ophthalmopathy. Amplification targeted TCR beta CDR3 regions from RNA transcripts. The study used the HTBI primer set for a first-round RT-PCR of the TCR CDR3. Using its own MiXCR run on the multiplex PCR reads, TCRdb lists one record per CDR3 protein. The repertoire consists of about 560,000 distinct CDR3 sequences, with over 15% occurring once and the leading ten covering approximately 18%. The material sequenced was blood. Receptors originate from a woman younger than 30 with Graves' hyperthyroidism.

Ten or more counts support this clonotype. V is TRBV20-1 and J is TRBJ2-7, with D perhaps matching TRBD1 (6 bases). Per the germline V gene, CDR1 is DFQATT and CDR2 is SNEGSKA (reference sequence). Trimming took 2 bases from V and 0 from J, leaving 17 bases between them. This CDR3 is 16 amino acids long. The CDR3 is CSARRLGDNLSYEQYF. CDR3 DNA: TGCAGTGCTAGACGATTGGGGGACAACCTCTCCTACGAGCAGTACTTC.

This clonotype was counted at least ten times. The chain combines TRBV12-3 or TRBV12-4 with TRBJ2-3; 9 nucleotides agree with TRBD2. V lost 7 bases and J lost 0; bases outside the gene matches: 14. This CDR3 has 18 amino acids. The CDR3 protein is CASTRLAGFVVSTDTQYF. For the CDR3, the DNA is TGTGCCAGCACCCGGCTAGCGGGGTTCGTTGTTAGCACAGATACGCAGTATTTT.

This clonotype was seen repeatedly, ten times or more. The chain's CDR3 is CASSPGRDSYEQYF. The CDR3 coding sequence is TGTGCCAGCTCACCTGGGCGGGACTCCTACGAGCAGTACTTC. The J gene is TRBJ2-7, the V gene TRBV18; D may be TRBD2 (6 bases). The V gene lost 3 bases and the J gene lost 0 bases, with 9 bases spanning the gap. The germline V gene has CDR1 KGHSH and CDR2 LQKENI. The CDR3 covers 14 residues. Filled out from reference TRBV18 and TRBJ2-7, the complete variable domain reads NAGVMQNPRHLVRRRGQEARLRCSPMKGHSHVYWYRQLPEEGLKFMVYLQKENIIDESGMPKERFSAEFPKEGPSILRIQQVVRGDSAAYFCASSPGRDSYEQYFGPGTRLTVT.

This clonotype was detected many times. The chain joins TRBV24-1 to TRBJ1-5; D is ambiguous. The germline V gene encodes CDR1 KGHDR and CDR2 SFDVKD. The ends were cut back, 4 bases at V and 5 bases at J, with 11 bases in the middle. The CDR3 is 14 residues long. The CDR3 DNA sequence: TGTGCCACCAGTGAGGTTGAGAAGGATCAGCCCCAGCATTTT. Its translation is CATSEVEKDQPQHF.

For this clonotype: A much more abundant neighbour one base away suggests this may be a read error. The CDR3 carries no conserved terminal phenylalanine or tryptophan, so it likely arises from a read error. The chain employs TRBV12-3 or TRBV12-4 and TRBJ1-5; D remains unclear. There are 12 residues in the CDR3. V was cut by 4 bases and J by 7 bases, with 8 bases left in between. The CDR3 nucleotides read TGTGCCAGCAGTTACAGTGGCCAGCCCCAGCATCTT. This codes for CASSYSGQPQHL.

This clonotype was observed a handful of times. A much larger clone differs from this one at a single base, so this may be a read error. This chain's CDR3 is CASRSLGGPGPYEQYF. CDR3 nucleotide sequence: TGTGCCAGCAGGTCCCTGGGCGGTCCGGGGCCCTACGAGCAGTACTTC. The rearrangement uses TRBV6-1 and TRBJ2-7; D is tentatively TRBD1 or TRBD2 (5 bases each). The V gene lost 6 bases and the J gene lost 2 bases, with 20 bases spanning the gap. The CDR3 contains 16 residues. Per germline, CDR1 MNHNS and CDR2 SASEGT.

The gene calls are TRBV13 and TRBJ1-6; TRBD1 matches at 7 bases. The germline V gene encodes CDR1 PRHDT and CDR2 FYEKMQ (reference sequence). The CDR3 extends over 20 amino acids. V gave up 5 bases and J gave up 10 bases; unmatched junction bases: 26. The CDR3 DNA reads TGTGCCAGCAGCCCTGAGGGGGCCTTACCCCTCATGACGCGCCTCTCACCCCTCCACTTT. Its translation: CASSPEGALPLMTRLSPLHF. The variable domain in full, with the rest retrieved from reference TRBV13 and TRBJ1-6, is AAGVIQSPRHLIKEKRETATLKCYPIPRHDTVYWYQQGPGQDPQFLISFYEKMQSDKGSIPDRFSAQQFSDYHSELNMSSLELGDSALYFCASSPEGALPLMTRLSPLHFGNGTRLTVT.

This chain uses TRBV2 with TRBJ2-4; 8 bases are a match to TRBD1. The CDR3 length is 17 residues. The germline gives CDR1 SNHLY, CDR2 FYNNEI. V gave up 0 bases and J gave up 1 base; unmatched junction bases: 5. The chain's CDR3 is CASSEALQGAAKNIQYF. The CDR3 DNA reads as TGTGCCAGCAGTGAAGCGCTTCAGGGGGCGGCCAAAAACATTCAGTACTTC.